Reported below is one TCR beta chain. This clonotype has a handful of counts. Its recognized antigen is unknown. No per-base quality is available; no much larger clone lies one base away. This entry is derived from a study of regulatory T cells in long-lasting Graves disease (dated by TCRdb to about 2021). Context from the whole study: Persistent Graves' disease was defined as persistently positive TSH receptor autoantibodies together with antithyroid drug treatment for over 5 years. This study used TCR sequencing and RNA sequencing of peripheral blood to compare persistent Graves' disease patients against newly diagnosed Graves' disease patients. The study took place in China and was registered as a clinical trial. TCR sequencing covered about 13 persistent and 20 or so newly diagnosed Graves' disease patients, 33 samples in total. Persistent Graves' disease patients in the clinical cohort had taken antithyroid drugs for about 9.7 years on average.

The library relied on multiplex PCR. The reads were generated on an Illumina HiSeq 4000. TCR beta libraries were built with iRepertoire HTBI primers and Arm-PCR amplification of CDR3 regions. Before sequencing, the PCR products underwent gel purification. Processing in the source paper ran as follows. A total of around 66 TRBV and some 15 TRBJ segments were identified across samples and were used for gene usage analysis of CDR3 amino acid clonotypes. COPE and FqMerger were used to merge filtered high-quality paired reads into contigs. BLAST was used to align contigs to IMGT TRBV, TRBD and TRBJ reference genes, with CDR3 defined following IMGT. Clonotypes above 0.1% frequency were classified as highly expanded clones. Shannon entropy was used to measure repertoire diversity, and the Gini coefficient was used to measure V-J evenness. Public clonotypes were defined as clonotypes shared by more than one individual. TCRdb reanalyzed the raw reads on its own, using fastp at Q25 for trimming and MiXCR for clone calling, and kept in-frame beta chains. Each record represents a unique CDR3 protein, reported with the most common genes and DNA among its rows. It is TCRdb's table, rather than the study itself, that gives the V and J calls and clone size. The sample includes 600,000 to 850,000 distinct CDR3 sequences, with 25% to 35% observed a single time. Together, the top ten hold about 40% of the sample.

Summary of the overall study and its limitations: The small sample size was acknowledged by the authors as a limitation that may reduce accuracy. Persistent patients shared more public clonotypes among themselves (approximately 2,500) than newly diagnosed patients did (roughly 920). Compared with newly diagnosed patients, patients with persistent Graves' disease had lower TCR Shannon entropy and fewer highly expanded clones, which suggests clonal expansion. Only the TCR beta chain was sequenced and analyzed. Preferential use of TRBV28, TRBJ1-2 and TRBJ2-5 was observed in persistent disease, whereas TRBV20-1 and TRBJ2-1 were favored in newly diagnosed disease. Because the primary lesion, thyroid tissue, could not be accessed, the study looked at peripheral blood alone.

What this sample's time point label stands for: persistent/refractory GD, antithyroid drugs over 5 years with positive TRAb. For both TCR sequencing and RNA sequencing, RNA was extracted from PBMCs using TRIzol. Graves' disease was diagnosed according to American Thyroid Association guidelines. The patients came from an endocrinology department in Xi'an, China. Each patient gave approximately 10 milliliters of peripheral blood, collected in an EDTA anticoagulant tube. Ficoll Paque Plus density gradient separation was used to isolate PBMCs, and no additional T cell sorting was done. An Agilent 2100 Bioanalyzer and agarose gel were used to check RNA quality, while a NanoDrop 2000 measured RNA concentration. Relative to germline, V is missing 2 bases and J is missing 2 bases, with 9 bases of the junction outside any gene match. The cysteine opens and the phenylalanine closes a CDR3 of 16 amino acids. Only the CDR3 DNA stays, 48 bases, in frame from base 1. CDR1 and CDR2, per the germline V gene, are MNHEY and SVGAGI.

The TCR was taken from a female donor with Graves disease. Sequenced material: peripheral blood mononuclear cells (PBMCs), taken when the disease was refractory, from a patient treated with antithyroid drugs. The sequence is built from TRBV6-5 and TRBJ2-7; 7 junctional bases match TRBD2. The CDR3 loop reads CASSYRGGAGTYEQYF. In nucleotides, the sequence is TGTGCCAGCAGTTACAGGGGAGGGGCGGGGACCTACGAGCAGTACTTC.